This T cell receptor (beta chain) was retrieved from a study of blood T cell repertoires in COVID-19. Looking at the study overall: T cells, B-cell-depleted T cells, or PBMCs provided the cDNA or gDNA that served as material.

Authors' analysis steps: Quantification of nucleated cells was approximated via reference gene primer amplification. The repertoire was sequenced with immunoSEQ multiplex PCR; TCRdb's copy has only in-frame clones and lacks some. Clone size and V and J calls were adopted from that table, with D and trimming inferred from the DNA. The sample yields around 76,000 clones, about four fifths seen once. The source material was peripheral blood. The sequence was collected from a woman in her 70s with acute or convalescent COVID-19.

The CDR3 sequence is CASSRNGRGIEKLFF. CDR3 coding DNA: TGTGCCAGCAGCAGAAATGGTCGGGGAATCGAAAAACTGTTTTTT. The chain joins TRBV2 to TRBJ1-4, with unresolved D. Germline V gene sequence: CDR1 SNHLY, CDR2 FYNNEI. V shed 6 bases and J shed 8 bases, with 19 bases lying between them. The CDR3 runs to 15 residues.